Given below is one T cell receptor beta chain in context. These data come from a study of T cell responses to AZD1222 COVID-19 vaccine. The germline gives CDR1 KGHSH, CDR2 LQKENI. CDR3 length equals 16 residues. V was shortened by 1 base and J by 2 bases, with 12 bases between the two germline ends. TCRdb's table, derived via immunoSEQ multiplex PCR, lists solely in-frame clones and lacks some. The sample consists of under 150,000 clones, under 95% of them appearing once. The input for sequencing was peripheral blood, taken on day 0 of AZD1222 vaccination. The TCR was taken from an adult in good health. V and J are TRBV18 and TRBJ1-3; D possibly corresponds to TRBD1 (5 bases). The CDR3 DNA reads TGTGCCAGCTCACCACACCCCGGGACGGCTGGAAACACCATATATTTT. It encodes CASSPHPGTAGNTIYF.